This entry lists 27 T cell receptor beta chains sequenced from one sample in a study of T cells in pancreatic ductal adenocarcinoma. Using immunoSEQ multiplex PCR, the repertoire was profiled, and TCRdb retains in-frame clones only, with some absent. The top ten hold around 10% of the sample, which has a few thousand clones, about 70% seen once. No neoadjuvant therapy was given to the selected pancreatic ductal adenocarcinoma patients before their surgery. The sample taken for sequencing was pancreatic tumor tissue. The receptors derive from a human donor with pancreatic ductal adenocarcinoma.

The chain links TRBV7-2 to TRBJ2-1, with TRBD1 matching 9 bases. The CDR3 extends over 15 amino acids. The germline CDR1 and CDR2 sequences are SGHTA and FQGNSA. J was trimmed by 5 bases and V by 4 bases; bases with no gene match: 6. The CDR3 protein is CASSSPGQGHNEQFF. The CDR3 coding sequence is TGTGCCAGCAGCTCTCCGGGACAGGGTCACAATGAGCAGTTCTTC.

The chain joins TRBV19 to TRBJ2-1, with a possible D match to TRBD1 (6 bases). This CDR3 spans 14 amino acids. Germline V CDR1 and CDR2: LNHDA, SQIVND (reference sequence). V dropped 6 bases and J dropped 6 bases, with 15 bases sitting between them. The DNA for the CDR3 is TGTGCCAGTAGACAGGGTATCCAAACCAATGAGCAGTTCTTC. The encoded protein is CASRQGIQTNEQFF.

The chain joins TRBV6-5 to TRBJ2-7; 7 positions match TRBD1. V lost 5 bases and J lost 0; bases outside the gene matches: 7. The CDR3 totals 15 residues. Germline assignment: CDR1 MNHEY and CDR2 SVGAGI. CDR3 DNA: TGTGCCAGCAGTCCGATGACAGGGCCCTCCTACGAGCAGTACTTC. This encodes CASSPMTGPSYEQYF.

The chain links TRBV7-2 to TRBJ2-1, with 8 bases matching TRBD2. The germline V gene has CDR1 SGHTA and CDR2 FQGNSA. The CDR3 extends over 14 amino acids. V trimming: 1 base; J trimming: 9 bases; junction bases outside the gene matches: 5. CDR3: CASSLERGWVEQFF. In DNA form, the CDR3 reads TGTGCCAGCAGCTTAGAGCGGGGGTGGGTTGAGCAGTTCTTC.

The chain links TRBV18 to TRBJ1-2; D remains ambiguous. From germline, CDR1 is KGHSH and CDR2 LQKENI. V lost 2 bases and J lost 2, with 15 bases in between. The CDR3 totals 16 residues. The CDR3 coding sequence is TGTGCCAGCTCACCAATTTGGGCAGGCTACAACTATGGCTACACCTTC. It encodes CASSPIWAGYNYGYTF.

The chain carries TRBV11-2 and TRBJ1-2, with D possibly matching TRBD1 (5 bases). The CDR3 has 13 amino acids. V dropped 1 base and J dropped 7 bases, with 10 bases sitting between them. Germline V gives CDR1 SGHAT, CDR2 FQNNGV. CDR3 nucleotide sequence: TGTGCCAGCAGCTTAGGGTGGGGCTCTGGCTACACCTTC. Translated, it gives CASSLGWGSGYTF.

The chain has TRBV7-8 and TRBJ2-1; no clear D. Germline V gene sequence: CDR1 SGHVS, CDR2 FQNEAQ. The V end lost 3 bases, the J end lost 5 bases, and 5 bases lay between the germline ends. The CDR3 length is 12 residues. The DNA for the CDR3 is TGTGCCAGCAGCTTCAATCACAATGAGCAGTTCTTC. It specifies CASSFNHNEQFF. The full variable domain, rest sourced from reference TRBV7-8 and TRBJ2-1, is GAGVSQSPRYKVAKRGQDVALRCDPISGHVSLFWYQQALGQGPEFLTYFQNEAQLDKSGLPSDRFFAERPEGSVSTLKIQRTQQEDSAVYLCASSFNHNEQFFGPGTRLTVL.

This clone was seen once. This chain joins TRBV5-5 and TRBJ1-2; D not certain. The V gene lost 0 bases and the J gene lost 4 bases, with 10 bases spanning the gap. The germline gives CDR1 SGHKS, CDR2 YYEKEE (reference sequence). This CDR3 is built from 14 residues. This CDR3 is CASSLVEVPYGYTF. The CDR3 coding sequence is TGTGCCAGCAGCTTGGTTGAGGTTCCCTATGGCTACACCTTC.

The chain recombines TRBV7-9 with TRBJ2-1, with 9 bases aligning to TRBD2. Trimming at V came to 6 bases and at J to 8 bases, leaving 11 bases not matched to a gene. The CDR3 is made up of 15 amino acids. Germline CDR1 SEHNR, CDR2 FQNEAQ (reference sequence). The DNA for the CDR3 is TGTGCCAGCAGATTACGACTAGCGGATCGGGATGAGCAGTTCTTC. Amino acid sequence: CASRLRLADRDEQFF.

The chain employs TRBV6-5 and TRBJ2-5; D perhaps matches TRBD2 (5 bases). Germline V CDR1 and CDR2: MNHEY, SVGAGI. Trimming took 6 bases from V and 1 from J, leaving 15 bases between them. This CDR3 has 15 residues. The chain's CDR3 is CASRNLRGIQETQYF. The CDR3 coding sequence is TGTGCCAGCAGGAACCTACGGGGAATCCAAGAGACCCAGTACTTC.

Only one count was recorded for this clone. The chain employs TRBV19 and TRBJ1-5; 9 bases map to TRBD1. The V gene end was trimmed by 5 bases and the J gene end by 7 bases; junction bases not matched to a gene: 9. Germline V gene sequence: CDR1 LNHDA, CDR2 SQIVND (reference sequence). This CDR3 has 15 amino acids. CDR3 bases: TGTGCCAGTAGTCGCCCCCCGGACAGGGGCCAGCCCCAGCATTTT. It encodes CASSRPPDRGQPQHF.

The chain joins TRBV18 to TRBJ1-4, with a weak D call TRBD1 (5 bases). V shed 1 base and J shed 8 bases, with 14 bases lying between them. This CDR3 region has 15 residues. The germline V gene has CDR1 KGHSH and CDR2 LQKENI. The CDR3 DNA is TGTGCCAGCTCACCACTTCCGCAGGGCGGCGAAAAACTGTTTTTT. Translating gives CASSPLPQGGEKLFF.

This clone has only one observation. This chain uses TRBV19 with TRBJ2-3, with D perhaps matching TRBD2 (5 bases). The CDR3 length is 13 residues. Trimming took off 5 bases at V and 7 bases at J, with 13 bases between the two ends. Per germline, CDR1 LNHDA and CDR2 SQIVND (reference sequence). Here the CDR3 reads CASSDSRGNTQYF. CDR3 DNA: TGTGCCAGTAGTGATTCCCGGGGAAATACGCAGTATTTT.

CDR3 amino acids: CASSVALAGVGVQFF. The CDR3, as DNA: TGTGCCAGCAGCGTAGCACTAGCGGGGGTAGGGGTGCAGTTCTTC. This chain joins TRBV9 and TRBJ2-1; 11 nucleotides align to TRBD2. This CDR3 region has 15 residues. J lost 12 bases, V lost 0 bases, and 8 bases had no gene match. The germline V gene has CDR1 SGDLS and CDR2 YYNGEE.

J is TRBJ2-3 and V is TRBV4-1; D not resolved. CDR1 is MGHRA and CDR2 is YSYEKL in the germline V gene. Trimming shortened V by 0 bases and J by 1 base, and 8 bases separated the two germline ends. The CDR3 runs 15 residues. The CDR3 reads CASSQDREGTDTQYF. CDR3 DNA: TGCGCCAGCAGCCAAGATCGAGAGGGCACAGATACGCAGTATTTT.

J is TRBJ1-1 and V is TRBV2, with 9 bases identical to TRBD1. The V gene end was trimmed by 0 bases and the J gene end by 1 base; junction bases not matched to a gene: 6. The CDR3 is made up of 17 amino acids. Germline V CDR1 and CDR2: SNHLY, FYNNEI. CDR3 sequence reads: CASSEARGTGRNTEAFF. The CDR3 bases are TGTGCCAGCAGTGAAGCTCGGGGGACAGGGAGGAACACTGAAGCTTTCTTT.

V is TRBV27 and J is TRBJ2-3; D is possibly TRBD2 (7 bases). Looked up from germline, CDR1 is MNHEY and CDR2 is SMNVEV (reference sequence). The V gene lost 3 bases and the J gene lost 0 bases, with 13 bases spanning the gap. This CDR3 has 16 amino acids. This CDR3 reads CASSFWAGASTDTQYF. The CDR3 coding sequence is TGTGCCAGCAGTTTCTGGGCGGGGGCCAGCACAGATACGCAGTATTTT.

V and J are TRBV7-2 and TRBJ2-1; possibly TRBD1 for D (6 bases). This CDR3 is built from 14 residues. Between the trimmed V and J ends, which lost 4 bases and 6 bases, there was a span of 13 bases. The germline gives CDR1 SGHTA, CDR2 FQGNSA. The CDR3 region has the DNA TGTGCCAGCAGCTCCCAGCGGACAGTCAATGAGCAGTTCTTC. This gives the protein CASSSQRTVNEQFF.

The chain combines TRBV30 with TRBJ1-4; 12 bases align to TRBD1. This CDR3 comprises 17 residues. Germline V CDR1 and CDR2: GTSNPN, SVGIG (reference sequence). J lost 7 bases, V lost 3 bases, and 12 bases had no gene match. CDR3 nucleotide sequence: TGTGCCTGGAGAAAGAGGGGACAGGGGGCGCGGGTTGAAAAACTGTTTTTT. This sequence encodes CAWRKRGQGARVEKLFF.

The CDR3 reads CASSPGQGRYGYTF. CDR3 in DNA: TGTGCCAGCAGCCCGGGACAGGGTCGGTATGGCTACACCTTC. This chain connects TRBV11-2 to TRBJ1-2; 9 nucleotides match TRBD1. This CDR3 has 14 amino acids. Germline CDR1 reads SGHAT; CDR2 reads FQNNGV. With 5 bases clipped from V and 5 bases from J, the junction kept 6 bases outside the gene matches.

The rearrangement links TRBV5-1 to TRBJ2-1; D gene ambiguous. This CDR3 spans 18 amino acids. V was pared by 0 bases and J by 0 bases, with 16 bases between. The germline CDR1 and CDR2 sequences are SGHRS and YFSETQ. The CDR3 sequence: CASSLGPAARSSYNEQFF. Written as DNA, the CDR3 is TGCGCCAGCAGCTTGGGTCCCGCCGCAAGGAGCTCCTACAATGAGCAGTTCTTC.

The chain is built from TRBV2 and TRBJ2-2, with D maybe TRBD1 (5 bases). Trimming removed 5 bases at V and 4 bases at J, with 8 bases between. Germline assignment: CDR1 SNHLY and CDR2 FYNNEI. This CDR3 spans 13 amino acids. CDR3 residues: CASSRQITGELFF. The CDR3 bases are TGTGCCAGCAGTCGACAGATCACCGGGGAGCTGTTTTTT.

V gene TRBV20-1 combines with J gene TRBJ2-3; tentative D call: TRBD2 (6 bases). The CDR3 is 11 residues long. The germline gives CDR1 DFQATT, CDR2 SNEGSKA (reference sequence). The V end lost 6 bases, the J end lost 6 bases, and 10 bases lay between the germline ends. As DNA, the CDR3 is TGCAGTGCGTCACGGGGGGATACGCAGTATTTT. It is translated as CSASRGDTQYF.

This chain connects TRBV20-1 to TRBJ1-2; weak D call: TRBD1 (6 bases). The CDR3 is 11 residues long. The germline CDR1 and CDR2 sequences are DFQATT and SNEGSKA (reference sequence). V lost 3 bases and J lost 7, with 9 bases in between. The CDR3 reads CSASFRGGYTF. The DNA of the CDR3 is TGCAGTGCTAGTTTCAGGGGTGGCTACACCTTC.

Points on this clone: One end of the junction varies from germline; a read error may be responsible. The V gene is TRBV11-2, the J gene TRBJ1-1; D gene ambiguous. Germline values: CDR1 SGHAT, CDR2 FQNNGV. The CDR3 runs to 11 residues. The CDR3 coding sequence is TGTGCCAGCAGCTTAGATCGTGTAGCACGCTTT. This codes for CASSLDRVARF.

CDR3 sequence: CASSALSAADTDTQYF. The CDR3 DNA follows: TGTGCCAGCAGTGCTCTTAGTGCGGCCGACACAGATACGCAGTATTTT. This chain links TRBV28 with TRBJ2-3; no clear D. This CDR3 has 16 residues. Germline assignment: CDR1 MDHEN and CDR2 SYDVKM. The V end was cut by 5 bases, the J end by 2 bases, with 17 bases between.

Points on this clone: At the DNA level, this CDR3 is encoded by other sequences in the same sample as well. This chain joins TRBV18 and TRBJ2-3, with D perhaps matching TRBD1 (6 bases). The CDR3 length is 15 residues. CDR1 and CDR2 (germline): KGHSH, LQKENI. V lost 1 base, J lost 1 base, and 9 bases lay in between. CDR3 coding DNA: TGTGCCAGCTCACCACTACAGGGACGCACAGATACGCAGTATTTT. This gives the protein CASSPLQGRTDTQYF.